This T cell receptor (beta chain) stems from a study of OX40 agonist ivuxolimab in advanced cancers. A note on the overall study: Ivuxolimab was a fully human IgG2 agonistic monoclonal antibody targeting the costimulatory receptor OX40 (CD134). A male proportion of about 79% and a mean age of around 60 years, ranging from 23 to 79, were recorded for the dose-escalation cohort. Intravenous ivuxolimab was administered to patients every 2 weeks at six dose levels: 0.01, 0.1, 0.3, 1.5, 3 and 10 mg/kg. The purpose of peripheral TCRbeta sequencing was to test whether ivuxolimab changed TCR sequence diversity and led to clonal T-cell expansion. The paper covers the monotherapy dose-escalation part of the phase I ivuxolimab trial, which included N ≈ 57 patients. Patients were allowed to have had prior anti-PD-1, anti-PD-L1 or anti-CTLA-4 therapy, and 30% to 50% of the dose-escalation patients had previously received checkpoint inhibitors. Three dose-escalation patients achieved partial responses, one with hepatocellular carcinoma and two with cutaneous melanoma. Of the roughly 52 dose-escalation patients, hepatocellular carcinoma was present in about 19, melanoma in approximately 15, renal cell carcinoma in 9 and head and neck cancer in 9.

Comments on this clone: The antigen it binds to is not known. Base qualities are missing; no much larger clone stands one base away.

Genomic DNA was extracted from sorted cells for sequencing of the TCRbeta CDR3 region. The immunoSEQ Assay was used to sequence the TCRbeta CDR3 regions. Drawn from immuneACCESS, this table holds only the in-frame rearrangements with V and J called that TCRdb kept. Clones are partly lost; checked studies trace under half to an unresolved V gene and leave the rest unexplained. The sample table shows tens of thousands of clones, and nearly 90% are seen once. The ten largest clones add up to 0.19% of the sample. Its CDR3 holds 15 amino acids, cysteine through phenylalanine. Left in the record is the CDR3 DNA by itself, 45 bases read in frame from the first base. CDR1 MNHNS and CDR2 SASEGT were looked up in the germline V gene. V lost 2 bases and J lost 0 bases; the stretch between them is 8 bases long. The trial excluded patients who had a history of autoimmune disease or were on systemic immunosuppression. Peripheral blood for TCR sequencing was drawn from every dose cohort at baseline, at cycle 4 day 1 and at cycle 7 day 1. The samples were drawn from a first-in-human, open-label, multicenter phase I dose-escalation trial of ivuxolimab. The trial enrolled adults with locally advanced or metastatic head and neck squamous cell, hepatocellular, melanoma or renal cell carcinoma. Before TCR sequencing, CD4+ T cells and CD8+ T cells were sorted from peripheral blood as separate populations.

Study-wide findings and limitations: Low levels of normalized T-cell clonal expansion were also seen in some patients who did not respond. In the 0.1-3.0 mg/kg groups, partial responders had among the lowest normalized peripheral clonal expansion, particularly in CD8+ T cells. At doses from 0.1 to 3.0 mg/kg, clonal expansion was seen in both CD4+ and CD8+ blood T cells between baseline and week 6. The antigen specificity of the peripheral T cells that underwent clonal expansion was not determined. After ivuxolimab, CD8+ T cells had more expanded clones than CD4+ T cells on average.

The TCR originated in an adult with an advanced solid tumor such as melanoma, head and neck, liver or kidney cancer. Source: CD4+ or CD8+ T cells sorted from blood, taken in a trial of the OX40 agonist ivuxolimab. The sequence is built from TRBV6-1 and TRBJ1-5, with the identity of the D gene unclear. The nucleotides are TGTGCCAGCAGTGAAACCGGGAATAGCAATCAGCCCCAGCATTTT. Translated, this gives CASSETGNSNQPQHF.